Listed below are T cell receptor beta chains from one sample, sequenced in a study of T cells after yellow fever vaccination. TCRdb processed the 5' RACE reads anew with MiXCR; each CDR3 protein has one entry. The sample has 200,000 to 300,000 distinct CDR3 sequences; approximately 13% are singletons. Source: CD4+ T cells sorted from PBMCs, taken 45 days after the yellow fever booster vaccination. The receptors derive from a man under 40 who received the YFV17D yellow fever vaccine. CDR3s include the opening cysteine and the closing phenylalanine or tryptophan. The order of the fields is J gene, V gene, D gene, clone size, CDR3 protein, CDR3 DNA. D genes are given only for firm matches. The size entry is marked missing in some rows and otherwise reads once, few, many or a size class.

J gene: TRBJ2-5
V gene: TRBV30
D gene: NA
clone size: NA
CDR3 protein: CAWSRLSGDKMNQYF
CDR3 DNA: TGTGCCTGGAGTAGACTCTCGGGAGACAAGATGAATCAGTACTTC

J gene: TRBJ2-5
V gene: TRBV13
D gene: NA
clone size: NA
CDR3 protein: CASSLQGIAETQYF
CDR3 DNA: TGTGCCAGCAGCCTCCAGGGGATTGCGGAGACCCAGTACTTC

J gene: TRBJ2-5
V gene: TRBV14
D gene: TRBD1
clone size: NA
CDR3 protein: CASSPGQGVTQYF
CDR3 DNA: TGTGCCAGCAGCCCGGGACAGGGAGTGACCCAGTACTTC

J gene: TRBJ2-1
V gene: TRBV27
D gene: NA
clone size: few
CDR3 protein: CASTYSGARDEQFF
CDR3 DNA: TGTGCCAGCACCTATTCAGGGGCTAGGGATGAGCAGTTCTTC

J gene: TRBJ2-3
V gene: TRBV11-2
D gene: NA
clone size: few
CDR3 protein: CASSPRDFSSTDTQYF
CDR3 DNA: TGTGCCAGCAGCCCCCGGGACTTCTCTAGCACAGATACGCAGTATTTT

J gene: TRBJ2-2
V gene: TRBV19
D gene: NA
clone size: once
CDR3 protein: CASSRTGQSTGELFF
CDR3 DNA: TGTGCCAGTAGTAGAACCGGACAGTCGACCGGGGAGCTGTTTTTT

J gene: TRBJ1-1
V gene: TRBV12-3/TRBV12-4
D gene: NA
clone size: many
CDR3 protein: CASSLGQPNTEAFF
CDR3 DNA: TGTGCCAGCAGTTTAGGGCAGCCGAACACTGAAGCTTTCTTT

J gene: TRBJ2-2
V gene: TRBV7-2
D gene: NA
clone size: NA
CDR3 protein: CASSFEGPGTGELFF
CDR3 DNA: TGTGCCAGCAGCTTCGAGGGCCCCGGGACCGGGGAGCTGTTTTTT

J gene: TRBJ2-3
V gene: TRBV20-1
D gene: NA
clone size: NA
CDR3 protein: CSARDGITDTQYF
CDR3 DNA: TGCAGTGCTAGAGATGGAATCACAGATACGCAGTATTTT

J gene: TRBJ2-3
V gene: TRBV29-1
D gene: NA
clone size: NA
CDR3 protein: CSVEEAGGFTDTQYF
CDR3 DNA: TGCAGCGTTGAAGAAGCGGGCGGATTCACAGATACGCAGTATTTT

J gene: TRBJ2-2
V gene: TRBV11-2
D gene: NA
clone size: few
CDR3 protein: CASSLDWVTGELFF
CDR3 DNA: TGTGCCAGCAGCTTAGATTGGGTCACCGGGGAGCTGTTTTTT

J gene: TRBJ2-2
V gene: TRBV4-3
D gene: NA
clone size: NA
CDR3 protein: CASSHTSSGAHGELFF
CDR3 DNA: TGCGCCAGCAGCCATACATCCTCGGGGGCGCACGGGGAGCTGTTTTTT

J gene: TRBJ2-1
V gene: TRBV20-1
D gene: NA
clone size: NA
CDR3 protein: CSARMGSLNNEQFF
CDR3 DNA: TGCAGTGCTAGAATGGGCTCCCTAAACAATGAGCAGTTCTTC

J gene: TRBJ2-2
V gene: TRBV12-3/TRBV12-4
D gene: NA
clone size: few
CDR3 protein: CAESVTGLGELFF
CDR3 DNA: TGTGCAGAATCCGTCACAGGGCTCGGGGAGCTGTTTTTT

J gene: TRBJ2-7
V gene: TRBV20-1
D gene: TRBD2
clone size: few
CDR3 protein: CSARVAGGEQYF
CDR3 DNA: TGCAGTGCTAGGGTAGCGGGAGGAGAGCAGTACTTC

J gene: TRBJ2-7
V gene: TRBV5-1
D gene: NA
clone size: few
CDR3 protein: CASALGDPRYEQYF
CDR3 DNA: TGCGCCAGCGCCCTTGGAGACCCTCGCTACGAGCAGTACTTC

J gene: TRBJ2-1
V gene: TRBV25-1
D gene: NA
clone size: few
CDR3 protein: CASTQSLLGDNEQFF
CDR3 DNA: TGTGCCAGCACCCAATCCCTCCTGGGCGACAATGAGCAGTTCTTC

J gene: TRBJ2-1
V gene: TRBV7-3
D gene: NA
clone size: once
CDR3 protein: CASSLFGGRVNEQFF
CDR3 DNA: TGTGCCAGCAGCTTATTCGGGGGTCGGGTCAATGAGCAGTTCTTC

J gene: TRBJ2-3
V gene: TRBV12-3/TRBV12-4
D gene: NA
clone size: NA
CDR3 protein: CASSTRADTQYF
CDR3 DNA: TGTGCCAGCAGTACCCGTGCGGATACGCAGTATTTT

J gene: TRBJ2-5
V gene: TRBV5-1
D gene: TRBD2
clone size: NA
CDR3 protein: CASSSTGTSGAQETQYF
CDR3 DNA: TGCGCCAGCAGCTCCACCGGGACTAGCGGGGCCCAAGAGACCCAGTACTTC

J gene: TRBJ1-5
V gene: TRBV18
D gene: NA
clone size: NA
CDR3 protein: CASSLLRERNQPQHF
CDR3 DNA: TGTGCCAGCTCACTGCTTCGGGAAAGGAATCAGCCCCAGCATTTT

J gene: TRBJ2-1
V gene: TRBV7-6
D gene: TRBD2
clone size: NA
CDR3 protein: CASSLDWTSGRHEQFF
CDR3 DNA: TGTGCCAGCAGCTTAGATTGGACTAGCGGGCGCCATGAGCAGTTCTTC

J gene: TRBJ2-7
V gene: TRBV12-3/TRBV12-4
D gene: NA
clone size: NA
CDR3 protein: CASSAWNEQYF
CDR3 DNA: TGTGCCAGCAGTGCCTGGAACGAGCAGTACTTC

J gene: TRBJ1-4
V gene: TRBV12-3/TRBV12-4
D gene: NA
clone size: NA
CDR3 protein: CASSVRINEKLFF
CDR3 DNA: TGTGCCAGCAGTGTCCGGATCAATGAAAAACTGTTTTTT

J gene: TRBJ2-7
V gene: TRBV29-1
D gene: NA
clone size: few
CDR3 protein: CSVRPIRENEQYF
CDR3 DNA: TGCAGCGTTAGACCGATCAGGGAAAACGAGCAGTACTTC

J gene: TRBJ2-5
V gene: TRBV24-1
D gene: NA
clone size: NA
CDR3 protein: CATSDDQETQYF
CDR3 DNA: TGTGCCACCAGTGACGATCAAGAGACCCAGTACTTC

J gene: TRBJ2-1
V gene: TRBV20-1
D gene: TRBD1
clone size: NA
CDR3 protein: CSASSDRGHEQFF
CDR3 DNA: TGCAGTGCTAGTTCGGACAGGGGGCATGAGCAGTTCTTC

J gene: TRBJ2-4
V gene: TRBV20-1
D gene: TRBD2
clone size: few
CDR3 protein: CSARATSGRAQENIQYF
CDR3 DNA: TGCAGTGCTAGGGCGACTAGCGGGAGGGCGCAGGAAAACATTCAGTACTTC

J gene: TRBJ2-1
V gene: TRBV18
D gene: TRBD1
clone size: few
CDR3 protein: CASSRLQGSSYNEQFF
CDR3 DNA: TGTGCCAGCTCACGGTTACAGGGGAGCTCCTACAATGAGCAGTTCTTC

J gene: TRBJ2-7
V gene: TRBV19
D gene: TRBD1
clone size: NA
CDR3 protein: CASSDTGVKSYEQYF
CDR3 DNA: TGTGCCAGTAGCGATACAGGGGTAAAATCCTACGAGCAGTACTTC

J gene: TRBJ2-1
V gene: TRBV28
D gene: TRBD2
clone size: NA
CDR3 protein: CASSLSGLAGGLGNEQFF
CDR3 DNA: TGTGCCAGCAGTCTCTCCGGACTAGCGGGAGGGCTCGGCAATGAGCAGTTCTTC

J gene: TRBJ2-4
V gene: TRBV20-1
D gene: TRBD1
clone size: few
CDR3 protein: CSARDLGGQGAGNIQYF
CDR3 DNA: TGCAGTGCTAGAGATCTCGGGGGACAGGGGGCTGGAAACATTCAGTACTTC

J gene: TRBJ2-5
V gene: TRBV15
D gene: NA
clone size: few
CDR3 protein: CATSREVQGGAIQETQYF
CDR3 DNA: TGTGCCACCAGCAGAGAGGTACAGGGCGGGGCCATCCAAGAGACCCAGTACTTC

J gene: TRBJ2-5
V gene: TRBV11-2
D gene: TRBD1
clone size: few
CDR3 protein: CASSLIITGGRETQYF
CDR3 DNA: TGTGCCAGCAGCTTAATAATAACAGGGGGAAGAGAGACCCAGTACTTC

J gene: TRBJ2-1
V gene: TRBV28
D gene: NA
clone size: NA
CDR3 protein: CASRYGLAKPLGYNEQFF
CDR3 DNA: TGTGCCAGCAGATATGGGCTAGCGAAACCCCTAGGGTACAATGAGCAGTTCTTC

J gene: TRBJ2-3
V gene: TRBV7-2
D gene: TRBD2
clone size: many
CDR3 protein: CASSSPTSVRGDTQYF
CDR3 DNA: TGTGCCAGCAGCTCCCCTACTAGCGTGAGGGGAGATACGCAGTATTTT

J gene: TRBJ2-1
V gene: TRBV6-1
D gene: TRBD1
clone size: few
CDR3 protein: CASREGTGRNNEQFF
CDR3 DNA: TGTGCCAGCAGAGAAGGGACAGGGCGTAATAATGAGCAGTTCTTC

J gene: TRBJ2-4
V gene: TRBV20-1
D gene: TRBD2
clone size: few
CDR3 protein: CSAGPTSGSGAKNIQYF
CDR3 DNA: TGCAGTGCTGGCCCCACTAGCGGGAGCGGCGCCAAAAACATTCAGTACTTC

J gene: TRBJ2-6
V gene: TRBV7-2
D gene: NA
clone size: few
CDR3 protein: CASSPQGTSGANVLTF
CDR3 DNA: TGTGCCAGCAGCCCCCAGGGGACCTCTGGGGCCAACGTCCTGACTTTC

J gene: TRBJ2-5
V gene: TRBV9
D gene: NA
clone size: many
CDR3 protein: CASSVGTGDGTQYF
CDR3 DNA: TGTGCCAGCAGCGTAGGCACCGGCGACGGGACCCAGTACTTC

J gene: TRBJ2-1
V gene: TRBV7-9
D gene: TRBD1
clone size: NA
CDR3 protein: CASSVDRGGRNEQFF
CDR3 DNA: TGTGCCAGCAGCGTGGACAGGGGAGGAAGGAATGAGCAGTTCTTC

J gene: TRBJ2-3
V gene: TRBV5-1
D gene: TRBD1
clone size: few
CDR3 protein: CASSLRPGQNTDTQYF
CDR3 DNA: TGCGCCAGCAGCTTGAGACCGGGACAGAATACAGATACGCAGTATTTT

J gene: TRBJ2-6
V gene: TRBV6-1
D gene: NA
clone size: few
CDR3 protein: CASEGFGSNSGANVLTF
CDR3 DNA: TGTGCCAGCGAAGGGTTTGGGTCGAACTCTGGGGCCAACGTCCTGACTTTC

J gene: TRBJ2-7
V gene: TRBV19
D gene: NA
clone size: NA
CDR3 protein: CASSMERTSLEQYF
CDR3 DNA: TGTGCCAGTAGTATGGAACGGACCTCTCTCGAGCAGTACTTC

J gene: TRBJ2-5
V gene: TRBV2
D gene: TRBD2
clone size: few
CDR3 protein: CAGRANQETQYF
CDR3 DNA: TGTGCCGGGAGGGCTAACCAAGAGACCCAGTACTTC

J gene: TRBJ2-7
V gene: TRBV6-5
D gene: NA
clone size: NA
CDR3 protein: CASSYTGGGEQYF
CDR3 DNA: TGTGCCAGCAGTTATACGGGGGGCGGGGAGCAGTACTTC

J gene: TRBJ2-1
V gene: TRBV6-2/TRBV6-3
D gene: NA
clone size: many
CDR3 protein: CASSPPLREIRNEQFF
CDR3 DNA: TGTGCCAGCAGTCCTCCTTTGAGGGAGATAAGGAATGAGCAGTTCTTC